This TCR beta chain is from a study of T cells in Graves' hyperthyroidism and ophthalmopathy. Notes on the study in general: Stable hyperthyroidism was separated from ophthalmopathy by a model based on 13 V-J features.

With 7 bases removed from V and 5 bases from J, the gap between germline ends came to 12 bases. This CDR3 contains 13 residues. The germline V gene has CDR1 SGHVS and CDR2 FNYEAQ. There were TCR beta CDR3 regions amplified from RNA transcripts. With the HTBI primer set, the TCR CDR3 went through a first round of RT-PCR. TCRdb reanalysed the multiplex PCR reads using MiXCR and keeps one entry per CDR3 protein. The sample lists more than 300,000 distinct CDR3 sequences, roughly an eighth occurring once. This clonotype was recorded at least ten times. Its antigen is as yet unknown. Sequenced material: blood. The chain carries TRBV7-6 and TRBJ2-4; no clear D. This clonotype was obtained from a woman in her late teens or twenties with Graves' hyperthyroidism. CDR3 coding DNA: TGTGCCAGCACTCGGAATCCCCAAAACATTCAGTACTTC. It encodes CASTRNPQNIQYF.